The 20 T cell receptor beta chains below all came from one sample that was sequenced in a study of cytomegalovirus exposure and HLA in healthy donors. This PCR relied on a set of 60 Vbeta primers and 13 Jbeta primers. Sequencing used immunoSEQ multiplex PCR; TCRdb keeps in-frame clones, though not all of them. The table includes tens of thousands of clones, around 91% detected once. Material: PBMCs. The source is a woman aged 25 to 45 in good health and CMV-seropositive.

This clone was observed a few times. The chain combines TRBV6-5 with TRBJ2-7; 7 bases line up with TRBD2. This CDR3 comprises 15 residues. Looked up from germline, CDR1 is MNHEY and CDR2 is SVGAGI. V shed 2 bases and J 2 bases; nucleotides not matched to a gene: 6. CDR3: CASSYRRGGAYEQYF. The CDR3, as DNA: TGTGCCAGCAGTTACAGGCGGGGAGGGGCCTACGAGCAGTACTTC.

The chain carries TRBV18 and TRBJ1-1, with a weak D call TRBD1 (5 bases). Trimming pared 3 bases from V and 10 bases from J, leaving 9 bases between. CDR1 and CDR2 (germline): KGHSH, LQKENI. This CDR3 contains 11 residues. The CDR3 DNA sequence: TGTGCCAGCTCACCCGGGGGGGGAGCTTTCTTT. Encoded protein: CASSPGGGAFF.

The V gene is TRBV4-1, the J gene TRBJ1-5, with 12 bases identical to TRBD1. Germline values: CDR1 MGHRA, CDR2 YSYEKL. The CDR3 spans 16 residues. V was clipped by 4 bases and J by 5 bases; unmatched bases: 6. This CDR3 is CASSPGTGGGDQPQHF. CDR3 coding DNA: TGCGCCAGCAGCCCCGGGACAGGGGGCGGCGATCAGCCCCAGCATTTT.

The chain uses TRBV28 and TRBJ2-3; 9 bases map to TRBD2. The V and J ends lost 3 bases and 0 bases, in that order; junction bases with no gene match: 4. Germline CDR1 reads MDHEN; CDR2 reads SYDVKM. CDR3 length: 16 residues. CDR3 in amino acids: CASSLATSGSTDTQYF. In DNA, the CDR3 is TGTGCCAGCAGTTTGGCTACTAGCGGGAGCACAGATACGCAGTATTTT. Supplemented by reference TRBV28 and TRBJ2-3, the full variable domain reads DVKVTQSSRYLVKRTGEKVFLECVQDMDHENMFWYRQDPGLGLRLIYFSYDVKMKEKGDIPEGYSVSREKKERFSLILESASTNQTSMYLCASSLATSGSTDTQYFGPGTRLTVL.

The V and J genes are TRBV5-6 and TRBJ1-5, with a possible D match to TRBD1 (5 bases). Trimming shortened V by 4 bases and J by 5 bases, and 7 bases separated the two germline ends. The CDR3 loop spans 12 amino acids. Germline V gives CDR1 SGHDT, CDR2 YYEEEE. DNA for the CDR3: TGTGCCAGCAGCCTAGGGGATCAGCCCCAGCATTTT. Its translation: CASSLGDQPQHF.

This CDR3 is CASRPHLGEKLFF. The CDR3 bases are TGTGCCAGCCGGCCCCACCTCGGGGAAAAACTGTTTTTT. This sequence joins TRBV6-5 and TRBJ1-4; no definite D call. Trimming cost V 8 bases and J 8 bases, with 15 bases left between them. Germline V gives CDR1 MNHEY, CDR2 SVGAGI. The CDR3 runs to 13 residues.

CDR3 coding DNA: TGTGCCAGCAGCCTAGGTACTAGCGGGGGGTACGAGCAGTACTTC. Translation gives CASSLGTSGGYEQYF. The rearrangement links TRBV5-4 to TRBJ2-7; 12 bases are a match to TRBD2. From germline, CDR1 is SGHNT and CDR2 YYREEE (reference sequence). The V gene end was trimmed by 4 bases and the J gene end by 4 bases; junction bases not matched to a gene: 6. This CDR3 spans 15 amino acids. Based on the CDR3 plus reference TRBV5-4 and TRBJ2-7, the full variable domain is ETGVTQSPTHLIKTRGQQVTLRCSSQSGHNTVSWYQQALGQGPQFIFQYYREEENGRGNFPPRFSGLQFPNYSSELNVNALELDDSALYLCASSLGTSGGYEQYFGPGTRLTVT.

CDR3 coding DNA: TGTGCCAGCAGCCGAGAGACCCAGTACTTC. Protein sequence: CASSRETQYF. This chain uses TRBV21-1 with TRBJ2-5; the listed D gene, TRBD2, was not tested against the DNA. TRBV21-1 is a recognized pseudogene. The CDR3 extends over 10 amino acids.

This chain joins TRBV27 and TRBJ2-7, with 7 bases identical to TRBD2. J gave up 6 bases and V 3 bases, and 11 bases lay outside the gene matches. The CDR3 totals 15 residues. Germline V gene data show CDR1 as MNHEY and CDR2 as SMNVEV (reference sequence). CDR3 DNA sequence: TGTGCCAGCAGTTTGAAGGCGGGAGTGTTCTCCGAGCAGTACTTC. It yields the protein CASSLKAGVFSEQYF.

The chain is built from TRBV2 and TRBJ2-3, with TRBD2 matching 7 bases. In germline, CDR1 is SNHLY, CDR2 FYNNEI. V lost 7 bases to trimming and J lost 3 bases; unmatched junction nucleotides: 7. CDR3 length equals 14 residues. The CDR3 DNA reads TGTGCCAGCATCCCTAGCGGTGGTACAGATACGCAGTATTTT. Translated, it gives CASIPSGGTDTQYF.

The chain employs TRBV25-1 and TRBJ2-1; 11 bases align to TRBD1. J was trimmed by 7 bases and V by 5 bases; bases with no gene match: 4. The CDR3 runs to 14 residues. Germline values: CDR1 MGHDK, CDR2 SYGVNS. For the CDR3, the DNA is TGTGCCAGCAGTCTCGGGACAGGGGGGAATGAGCAGTTCTTC. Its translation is CASSLGTGGNEQFF.

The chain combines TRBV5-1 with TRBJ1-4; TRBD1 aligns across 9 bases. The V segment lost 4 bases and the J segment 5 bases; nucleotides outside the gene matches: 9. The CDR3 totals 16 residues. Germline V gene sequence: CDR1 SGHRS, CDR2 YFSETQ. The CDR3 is CASSPSAGTGNEKLFF. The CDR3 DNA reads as TGCGCCAGCAGCCCCTCGGCCGGGACAGGGAATGAAAAACTGTTTTTT.

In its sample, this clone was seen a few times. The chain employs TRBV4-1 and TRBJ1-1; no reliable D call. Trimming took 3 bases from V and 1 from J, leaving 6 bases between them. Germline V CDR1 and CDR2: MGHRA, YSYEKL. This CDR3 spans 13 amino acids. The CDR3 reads CASSHIQNTEAFF. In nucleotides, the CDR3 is TGCGCCAGCAGCCACATACAGAACACTGAAGCTTTCTTT.

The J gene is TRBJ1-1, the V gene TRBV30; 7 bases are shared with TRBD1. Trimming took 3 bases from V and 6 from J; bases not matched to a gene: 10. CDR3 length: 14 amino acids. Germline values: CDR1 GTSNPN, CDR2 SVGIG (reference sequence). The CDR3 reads CAWRQTGRFPEAFF. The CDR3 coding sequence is TGTGCCTGGAGGCAGACAGGGAGATTCCCTGAAGCTTTCTTT.

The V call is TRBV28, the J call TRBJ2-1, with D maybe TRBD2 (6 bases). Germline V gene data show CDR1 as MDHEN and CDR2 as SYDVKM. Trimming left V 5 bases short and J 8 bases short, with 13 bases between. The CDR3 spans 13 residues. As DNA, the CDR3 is TGTGCCAGCAGTCCAGCCCTAGCGTATGAGCAGTTCTTC. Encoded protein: CASSPALAYEQFF. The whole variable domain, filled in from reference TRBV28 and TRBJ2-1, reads DVKVTQSSRYLVKRTGEKVFLECVQDMDHENMFWYRQDPGLGLRLIYFSYDVKMKEKGDIPEGYSVSREKKERFSLILESASTNQTSMYLCASSPALAYEQFFGPGTRLTVL.

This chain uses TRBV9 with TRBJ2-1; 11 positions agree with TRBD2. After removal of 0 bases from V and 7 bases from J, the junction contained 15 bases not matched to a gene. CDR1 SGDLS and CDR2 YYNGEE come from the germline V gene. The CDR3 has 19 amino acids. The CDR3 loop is CASSVESLQLAGVLNEQFF. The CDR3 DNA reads TGTGCCAGCAGCGTAGAGTCCCTCCAACTAGCGGGAGTTCTTAATGAGCAGTTCTTC.

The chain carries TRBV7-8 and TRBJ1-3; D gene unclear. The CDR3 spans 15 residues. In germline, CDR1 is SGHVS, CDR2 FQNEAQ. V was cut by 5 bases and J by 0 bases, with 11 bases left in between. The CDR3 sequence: CASSPQSVSGNTIYF. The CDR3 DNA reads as TGTGCCAGCAGCCCCCAGTCAGTCTCTGGAAACACCATATATTTT.

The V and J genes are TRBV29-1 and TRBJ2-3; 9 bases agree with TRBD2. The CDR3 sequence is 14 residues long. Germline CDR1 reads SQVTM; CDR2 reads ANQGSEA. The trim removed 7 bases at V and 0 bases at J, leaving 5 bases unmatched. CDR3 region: CSGWSGRSTDTQYF. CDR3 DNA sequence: TGCAGCGGGTGGAGCGGGAGGAGCACAGATACGCAGTATTTT.

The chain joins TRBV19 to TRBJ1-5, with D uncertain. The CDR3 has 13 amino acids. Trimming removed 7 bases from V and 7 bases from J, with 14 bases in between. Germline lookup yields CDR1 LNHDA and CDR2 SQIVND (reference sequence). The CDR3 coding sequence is TGTGCCAGTACACCTTCTGGCCACCAGCCCCAGCATTTT. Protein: CASTPSGHQPQHF.

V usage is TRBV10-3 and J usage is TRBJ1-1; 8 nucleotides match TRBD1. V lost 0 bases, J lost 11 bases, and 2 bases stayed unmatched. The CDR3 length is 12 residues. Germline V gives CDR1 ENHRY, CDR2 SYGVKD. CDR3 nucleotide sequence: TGTGCCATCAGTGAGTCGAGGACAGGGGCTTTCTTT. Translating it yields CAISESRTGAFF.